This entry describes one T cell receptor beta chain. Its antigen is currently unknown. The primer mix had 60 Vbeta and 13 Jbeta primers. Data came from immunoSEQ multiplex PCR; TCRdb stores just in-frame clones and leaves some out. The sample contains some 140,000 clones, approximately 73% of which appear only once. The source of the sample is a study of cytomegalovirus exposure and HLA in healthy donors. General observations from the study: The authors later linked a missense DCLRE1C variant to TCR beta V- and J-gene trimming. The authors listed 150 to 200 TCR beta chains as cytomegalovirus-associated.

This clonotype was sampled from a woman in her forties in good health and CMV-seronegative. The sequenced material came from PBMCs.

The DNA for the CDR3 is TGTGCCAGTAGTATAGATCCAGGGGCCAACTATGGCTACACCTTC. Protein: CASSIDPGANYGYTF. This chain connects TRBV19 to TRBJ1-2, with D possibly TRBD1 on 6 matching bases. The CDR3 runs to 15 residues. Germline V gives CDR1 LNHDA, CDR2 SQIVND (reference sequence). V was cut by 0 bases and J by 2 bases, with 10 bases left in between.